This TCR beta chain appears in the sequencing data of a study of regulatory T cells in long-lasting Graves disease. Study-wide points: Researchers examined only peripheral blood and not thyroid tissue.

Construction of the TCR beta libraries employed iRepertoire HTBI primers in conjunction with Arm-PCR of CDR3 regions. Each CDR3 protein gets one entry after TCRdb re-called the multiplex PCR reads with MiXCR. The sample has around 480,000 distinct CDR3 sequences, 16% seen once. This clonotype was seen a single time. Its antigen is not identified. A read error may produce the germline difference seen at one junction end. Time point of the sample: newly diagnosed GD, antithyroid drugs for less than 3 months. The TCR library was made from RNA extracted from PBMCs. From germline, CDR1 is SGHRS and CDR2 YFSETQ. The CDR3 runs to 16 residues. The data were also submitted as part of a second study, on T cells in Graves' hyperthyroidism and ophthalmopathy. That source notes: Most expanded thyroid clonotypes above 0.001 also appeared in blood.

The source of this sequence is a man aged 40-55 years with Graves disease. Material: peripheral blood mononuclear cells (PBMCs), obtained at new diagnosis, from a patient treated with antithyroid drugs. The chain couples TRBV5-1 to TRBJ2-2; 11 positions match TRBD2. The CDR3 DNA reads as TGCGCCAGCAGCCCGACTAGCGGGATAGTAAACGGGGAGATGTTTTTT. It yields the protein CASSPTSGIVNGEMFF. The variable domain in full, completed from reference TRBV5-1 and TRBJ2-2, reads KAGVTQTPRYLIKTRGQQVTLSCSPISGHRSVSWYQQTPGQGLQFLFEYFSETQRNKGNFPGRFSGRQFSNSRSEMNVSTLELGDSALYLCASSPTSGIVNGEMFFGEGSRLTVL.